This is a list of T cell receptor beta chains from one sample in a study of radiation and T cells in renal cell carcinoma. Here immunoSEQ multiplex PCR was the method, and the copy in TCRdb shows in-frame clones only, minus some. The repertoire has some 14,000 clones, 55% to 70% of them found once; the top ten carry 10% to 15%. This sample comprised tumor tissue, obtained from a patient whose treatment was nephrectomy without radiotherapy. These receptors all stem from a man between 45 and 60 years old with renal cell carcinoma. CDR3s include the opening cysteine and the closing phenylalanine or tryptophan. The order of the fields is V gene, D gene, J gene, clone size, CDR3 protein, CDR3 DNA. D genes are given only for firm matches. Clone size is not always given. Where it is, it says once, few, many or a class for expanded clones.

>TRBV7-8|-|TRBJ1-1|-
CASSLEGDNTEAFF
TGTGCCAGCAGCTTAGAGGGTGACAACACTGAAGCTTTCTTT
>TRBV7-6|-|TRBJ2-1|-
CASSRTQGTSEQFF
TGTGCCAGCAGCCGAACCCAGGGAACGTCTGAGCAGTTCTTC
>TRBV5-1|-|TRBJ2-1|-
CASKSTFLGNEQFF
TGCGCCAGCAAATCGACATTTCTGGGTAATGAGCAGTTCTTC
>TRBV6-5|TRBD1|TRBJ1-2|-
CASRDRESDYGYTF
TGTGCCAGCAGGGACAGGGAGTCGGACTATGGCTACACCTTC
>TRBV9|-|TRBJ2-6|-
CASSAPRANVLTF
TGTGCCAGCAGCGCCCCCCGGGCCAACGTCCTGACTTTC
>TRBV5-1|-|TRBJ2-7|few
CASSYGTVEQYF
TGCGCCAGCAGCTACGGGACGGTCGAGCAGTACTTC
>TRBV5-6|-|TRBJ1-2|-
CASSPLTGTKNYGYTF
TGTGCCAGCAGCCCTCTCACAGGGACAAAAAACTATGGCTACACCTTC
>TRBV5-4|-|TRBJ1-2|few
CASSLSRGKFYGYTF
TGTGCCAGCAGCTTGTCGCGGGGGAAATTCTATGGCTACACCTTC
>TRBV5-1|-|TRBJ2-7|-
CASSLTTAGTTNF
TGCGCCAGCAGCCTTACAACTGCCGGGACAACGAACTTC
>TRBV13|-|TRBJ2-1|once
CASSFLFKGAAYNEQFF
TGTGCCAGCAGCTTCCTATTTAAAGGGGCCGCCTACAATGAGCAGTTCTTC
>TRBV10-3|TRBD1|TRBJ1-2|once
CAISERQGAVNGYTF
TGTGCCATCAGTGAACGACAGGGGGCTGTCAATGGCTACACCTTC
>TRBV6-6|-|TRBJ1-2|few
CASSYSWGPEYGYTF
TGTGCCAGCAGTTACTCTTGGGGGCCTGAGTATGGCTACACCTTC
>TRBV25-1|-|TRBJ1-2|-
CASSAQGNYGYTF
TGTGCCAGCAGTGCACAGGGAAACTATGGCTACACCTTC
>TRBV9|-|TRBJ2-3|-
CASSEGAGGSNSDTQYF
TGTGCCAGCAGTGAAGGGGCCGGAGGCAGCAACTCAGATACGCAGTATTTT
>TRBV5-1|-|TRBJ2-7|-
CASRGQLSSYEQYF
TGCGCCAGCAGAGGACAGCTTAGCTCCTACGAGCAGTACTTC
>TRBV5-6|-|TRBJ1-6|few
CASSQRERYNSPLHF
TGTGCCAGCAGCCAGCGGGAACGATATAATTCACCCCTCCACTTT
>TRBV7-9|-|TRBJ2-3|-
CASSWAGNTDTQYF
TGTGCCAGCAGCTGGGCGGGGAACACAGATACGCAGTATTTT
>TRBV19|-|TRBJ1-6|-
CASSIRGYYNSPLHF
TGTGCCAGTAGTATTCGGGGTTACTATAATTCACCCCTCCACTTT
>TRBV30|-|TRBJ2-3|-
CAWSKTLRTDTQYF
TGTGCCTGGAGTAAAACACTACGTACAGATACGCAGTATTTT
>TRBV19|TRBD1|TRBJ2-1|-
CASSSLPTGTTYNEQFF
TGTGCCAGTAGTTCCCTCCCGACAGGGACAACCTACAATGAGCAGTTCTTC
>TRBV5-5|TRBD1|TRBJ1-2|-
CASSQRTGTGTTYGYTF
TGTGCCAGCAGCCAAAGAACCGGGACAGGGACCACCTATGGCTACACCTTC
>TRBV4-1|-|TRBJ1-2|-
CASSQGGSGSNYGYTF
TGCGCCAGCAGCCAAGGGGGTTCCGGCTCTAACTATGGCTACACCTTC
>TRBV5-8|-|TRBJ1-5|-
CASSRDGVVKQPQHF
TGTGCCAGCAGCCGCGACGGGGTAGTGAAGCAGCCCCAGCATTTT
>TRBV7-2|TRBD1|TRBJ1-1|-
CASSLTGLNTEAFF
TGTGCCAGCAGCTTGACAGGGTTGAACACTGAAGCTTTCTTT
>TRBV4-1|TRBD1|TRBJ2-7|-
CASSQEGQGTYYEQYF
TGCGCCAGCAGCCAAGAGGGACAGGGGACCTACTACGAGCAGTACTTC
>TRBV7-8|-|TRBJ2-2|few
CASSSQTPGRSTGELFF
TGTGCCAGCAGCTCCCAAACACCCGGTAGGAGCACCGGGGAGCTGTTTTTT
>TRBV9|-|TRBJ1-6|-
CASSALEGGSPLHF
TGTGCCAGCAGCGCTTTGGAGGGGGGTTCACCCCTCCACTTT
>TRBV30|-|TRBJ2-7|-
CAWSVQQDRQYF
TGTGCCTGGAGTGTACAACAGGACCGGCAGTACTTC
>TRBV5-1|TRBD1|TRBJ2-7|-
CASSFYSGGEQYF
TGCGCCAGCAGTTTTTACTCAGGGGGCGAGCAGTACTTC
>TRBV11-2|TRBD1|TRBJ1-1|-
CASSLDGTGDTEAFF
TGTGCCAGCAGCTTAGATGGGACAGGGGACACTGAAGCTTTCTTT
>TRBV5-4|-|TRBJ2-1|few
CASSWGNEQFF
TGTGCCAGCAGCTGGGGCAATGAGCAGTTCTTC
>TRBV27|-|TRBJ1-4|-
CASSSYRTTNEKLFF
TGTGCCAGCAGTTCGTACCGAACCACTAATGAAAAACTGTTTTTT
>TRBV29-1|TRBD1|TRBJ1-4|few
CSVLTGDEKLFF
TGCAGCGTTCTTACAGGGGATGAAAAACTGTTTTTT
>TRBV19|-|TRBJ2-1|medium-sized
CASSPGTQAGNEQFF
TGTGCCAGTAGTCCAGGGACCCAGGCGGGGAATGAGCAGTTCTTC
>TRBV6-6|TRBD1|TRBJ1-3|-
CASTDRGISGNTIYF
TGTGCCAGCACCGACAGGGGAATCTCTGGAAACACCATATATTTT
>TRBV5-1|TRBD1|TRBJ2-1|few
CASNTGGISYNEQFF
TGCGCCAGCAACACAGGGGGAATTTCCTACAATGAGCAGTTCTTC
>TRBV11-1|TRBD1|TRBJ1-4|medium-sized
CASSLGGGVKLFF
TGTGCCAGCTCGCTAGGAGGGGGCGTAAAACTGTTTTTT
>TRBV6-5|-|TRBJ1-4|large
CASSPNPGNREKLFF
TGTGCCAGCAGTCCAAACCCAGGGAATCGAGAAAAACTGTTTTTT
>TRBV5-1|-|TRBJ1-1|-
CASSQGLIPNTEAFF
TGCGCCAGCAGCCAGGGACTCATACCGAACACTGAAGCTTTCTTT